Described below is a single T cell receptor beta chain sequence and its context. Sequenced by immunoSEQ multiplex PCR; TCRdb stores in-frame clones only, minus some. The sample lists about 48,000 clones, 80% to 90% occurring once. These data belong to a study of OX40 agonist ivuxolimab in advanced cancers. On the study more broadly: Prior anti-PD-1, anti-PD-L1 or anti-CTLA-4 therapy did not bar entry, and around 39% had some.

This CDR3 has 18 amino acids. The V end was cut by 8 bases, the J end by 0 bases, with 25 bases between. Germline CDR1 and CDR2: MNHEY and SMNVEV (reference sequence). This receptor was taken from an adult with an advanced solid tumor such as melanoma, head and neck, liver or kidney cancer. The chain links TRBV27 to TRBJ1-2; D gene uncertain. Here the sequenced sample was CD4+ or CD8+ T cells sorted from blood, taken in a trial of the OX40 agonist ivuxolimab. The CDR3 reads CASLTTYNRQRANYGYTF. As DNA, the CDR3 is TGTGCCAGCCTAACGACCTATAACAGACAACGGGCTAACTATGGCTACACCTTC.